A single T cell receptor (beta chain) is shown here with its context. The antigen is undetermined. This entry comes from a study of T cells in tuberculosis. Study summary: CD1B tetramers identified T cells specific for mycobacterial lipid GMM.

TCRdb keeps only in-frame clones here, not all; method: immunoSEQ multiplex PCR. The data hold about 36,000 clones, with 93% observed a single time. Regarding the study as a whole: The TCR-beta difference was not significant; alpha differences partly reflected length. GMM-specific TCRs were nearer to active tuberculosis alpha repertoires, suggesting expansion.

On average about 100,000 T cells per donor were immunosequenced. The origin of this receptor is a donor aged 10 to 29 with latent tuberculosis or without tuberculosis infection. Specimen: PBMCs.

Written as DNA, the CDR3 is TGTGCCAGCAGCGTGGGGGGGCTGGAGAACTATGGCTACACCTTC. As protein: CASSVGGLENYGYTF. This sequence joins TRBV4-2 and TRBJ1-2, with a possible D match to TRBD1 (6 bases). V lost 5 bases and J lost 2, with 15 bases in between. Germline V gene data show CDR1 as LGHNA and CDR2 as YNFKEQ. The CDR3 consists of 15 residues.